This TCR beta chain was captured by sequencing in a study of blood T cell repertoires in COVID-19. Study-wide context: Samples came from the United States, Italy and Spain, spanning acute and convalescent COVID-19. PBMCs, B-cell-depleted T cells, or T cells provided the cDNA or gDNA that made up the material.

This CDR3 spans 14 amino acids. The germline gives CDR1 MNHEY, CDR2 SVGAGI. J gave up 4 bases and V 6 bases, and 8 bases lay outside the gene matches. As processed by the authors: Scientists estimated how many nucleated cells there were by amplifying reference gene primers. Here immunoSEQ multiplex PCR was the method, and the copy in TCRdb shows in-frame clones only, minus some. V, J and clone size were drawn from that table, and D and trimming were deduced from the DNA. The repertoire holds about 120,000 clones, with approximately 74% as singletons. The receptor was derived from a man in his 60s with acute or convalescent COVID-19. This rearrangement joins TRBV6-5 to TRBJ1-2, with 7 bases lining up with TRBD1. Input material: peripheral blood. Written as DNA, the CDR3 is TGTGCCAGCAGGGATCGGGACAGAGCCTATGGCTACACCTTC. Translated, it gives CASRDRDRAYGYTF.